This TCR beta chain was recovered during a study of blood T cell repertoires in COVID-19. Study as a whole: Material from acute and convalescent COVID-19 was sourced from the United States, Italy and Spain.

Produced via immunoSEQ multiplex PCR; TCRdb's table is partial and in-frame only. This table holds roughly 30,000 clones, 90% to 95% found once. From germline, CDR1 is SGHVS and CDR2 FQNEAQ. The CDR3 is made up of 13 amino acids. The germline V and J ends were trimmed by 5 bases and 3 bases, with 8 bases remaining between them. This receptor was obtained from a man aged 55 to 70 with acute or convalescent COVID-19. The rearrangement links TRBV7-8 to TRBJ1-5; D unresolved. Input material: peripheral blood. Here the CDR3 DNA reads TGTGCCAGCAGCCTCACAGACAATCAGCCCCAGCATTTT. Encoded protein: CASSLTDNQPQHF.